This T cell receptor (beta chain) was identified in a study of T cells in Graves' hyperthyroidism and ophthalmopathy. Germline CDR1 and CDR2: SGHAT and FQDESV (reference sequence). Between the trimmed V and J ends, which lost 3 bases and 0 bases, there was a span of 12 bases. CDR3 length: 16 residues. Ophthalmopathy cases scored 3 or more on the Clinical Activity Score and 4 or more on NOSPECS grade, with duration below 3 months. Study conclusions and caveats: Most clonotypes that expanded in the thyroid above 0.001 also showed up in blood. Ophthalmopathy stood apart from stable hyperthyroidism in a 13 V-J model. Ophthalmopathy, as predicted by the model, came a median roughly 6.3 months after the prediction.

This clonotype was detected many times. Its specificity is not known. Researchers amplified the TCR beta CDR3 regions from RNA transcripts. First-round RT-PCR targeting the TCR CDR3 was performed with the HTBI primer set. TCRdb re-called the multiplex PCR reads through MiXCR, storing one row per CDR3 protein. The sample has hundreds of thousands of distinct CDR3 sequences; 13% to 15% are singletons. This sequence originates from a woman aged 50 to 65 with Graves' ophthalmopathy. The specimen was blood. The rearrangement joins TRBV11-1 to TRBJ2-1; no reliable D call. This chain's CDR3 is CASSLGGYSSYNEQFF. As DNA, the CDR3 is TGTGCCAGCAGCTTGGGTGGTTACAGCTCCTACAATGAGCAGTTCTTC.